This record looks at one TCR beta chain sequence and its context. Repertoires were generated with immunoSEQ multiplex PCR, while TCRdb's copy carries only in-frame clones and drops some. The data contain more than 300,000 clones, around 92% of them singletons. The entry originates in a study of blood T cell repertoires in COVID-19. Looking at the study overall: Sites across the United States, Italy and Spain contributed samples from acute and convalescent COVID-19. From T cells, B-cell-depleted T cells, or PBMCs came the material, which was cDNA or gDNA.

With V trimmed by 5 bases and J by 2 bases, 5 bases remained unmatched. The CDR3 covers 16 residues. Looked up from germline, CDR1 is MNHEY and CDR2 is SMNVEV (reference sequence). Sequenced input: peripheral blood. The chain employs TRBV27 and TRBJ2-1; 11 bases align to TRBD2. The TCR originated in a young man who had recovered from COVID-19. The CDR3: CASSPTSGSAYNEQFF. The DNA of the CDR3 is TGTGCCAGCAGTCCCACTAGCGGGAGTGCCTACAATGAGCAGTTCTTC.